This record looks at one TCR delta chain sequence and its context. This clone was seen a few times. Its cognate antigen has yet to be identified. This DNA translates differently at residue 3 from the TCRdb protein, which is that of a much larger clone; a read error is likely, and the protein shown is the DNA's own translation. For bulk TCR repertoire analysis, Vgamma9/Vdelta2+ and Vdelta2-negative gammadelta T cell populations were isolated by flow sorting from peripheral blood mononuclear cells. The data are from a study of γδ T cells in repeated Plasmodium falciparum infection (dated by TCRdb to the early 2020s). For the study in its entirety: The natural-infection arm enrolled Malian children exposed to intense seasonal malaria transmission and compared the Malian children with Australian children matched for age and gender. Samples from controlled-infection subjects were taken at baseline, right before selected infections, and 21 days after each infection. Malian gammadelta TCR repertoires were analysed cross-sectionally during no-transmission periods and were analysed longitudinally across acute febrile malaria episodes. Roughly 5 malaria-naive U.S. adults underwent four controlled human malaria infections by bites from P. falciparum NF54-infected Anopheles stephensi mosquitoes over roughly 580 days. In the study, the shaping of the human gammadelta T cell repertoire by repeated Plasmodium falciparum infection was examined using natural infection in Mali and controlled human malaria infection. General findings and caveats noted by the study authors: Across time and infection, the Vgamma9/Vdelta2+ TCR repertoires showed a highly stable polyclonal makeup, with many TCRgamma sequences overlapping between individuals. Waves of new clonotype selection in Vdelta2-negative, largely Vdelta1+, gammadelta TCR repertoires appeared to be driven by repeated controlled infections. Compared with Australian children, Malian children appeared to have Vdelta2-negative gammadelta TCR repertoires that were more clonally expanded, less diverse and less shared. The Malian cohort came from a small rural village of predominantly one ethnic group, limiting generalizability. Analysis of inter-individual variability in gammadelta T cell responses was limited by the small size of the controlled-infection cohort.

The germline V gene specifies GEAIGNYY as CDR1 and EKD as CDR2. The CDR3 has 18 amino acids, counting the end cysteine and phenylalanine. Kept here is only the CDR3 DNA, which spans 54 bases and is read in frame from base 1. The method was multiplex PCR. Sequenced on an Illumina MiSeq. Every sorted gammadelta T cell sample had both its TCR gamma (TRG) and TCR delta (TRD) chains sequenced. Under the source paper's analysis protocol: The repertoire analyses used clonotype tree plots, the accumulated frequency of the top 20 clonotypes, and diversity index (DI) and D75 metrics. Via CATT, TCRdb reprocessed the public reads, and rows with identical DNA were then joined. These V and J calls rely on TCRdb rather than the paper's analysis. The sample data list under 65,000 delta-chain clones, and around 1.7% of these were observed just once. The top ten constitute around 16% of the sample.

The sequence is built from TRDV2 and TRDJ1, with TRDD3 matching 7 junction bases. Sequencing input: gamma-delta T cells from blood. The source is a pool of human donors (malaria-infected and uninfected, not separated). In nucleotide form, the sequence is TGTGCCTATGACACCGAACTCTTTCCCCTGGGGGACACCGATAAACTCATCTTT. Its protein is CAYDTELFPLGDTDKLIF.